The next 27 T cell receptor beta chains were all read from a single sample in a study of spatial heterogeneity in lung cancer (dated by TCRdb to the late 2010s). In light of the paper, this sample's time point label describes: sample taken at primary tumor resection. Libraries came from 5' RACE. Sequenced on a NextSeq 500. In-frame beta chains were kept once TCRdb had trimmed the public reads at Q25 with fastp and called clones with MiXCR. Rows are combined by CDR3 protein, so each entry shows the most common genes and DNA. Here the sample has more than 65,000 distinct CDR3 sequences; 8% occur a single time. The ten most abundant clones make up almost 7% of the sample. This material consisted of PBMCs, taken at surgery. The origin of the receptors is a male donor with early-stage non-small cell lung cancer.

This clonotype was recorded a few times. The genes are TRBV5-4 and TRBJ1-1; a possible D gene is TRBD1 (5 bases). V was shortened by 3 bases and J by 5 bases, with 8 bases between the two germline ends. This CDR3 has 12 amino acids. In germline, CDR1 is SGHNT, CDR2 YYREEE (reference sequence). CDR3 in amino acids: CASSWGWTEAFF. CDR3 coding DNA: TGTGCCAGCAGCTGGGGGTGGACTGAAGCTTTCTTT.

This clonotype was counted a few times. V and J are TRBV7-9 and TRBJ1-2; D is undetermined. Deletions cut 4 bases from V and 5 bases from J, with 11 bases between. The CDR3 has 13 amino acids. Looked up from germline, CDR1 is SEHNR and CDR2 is FQNEAQ (reference sequence). In nucleotides, the CDR3 is TGTGCCAGCAGCTCGCCGGACGAATATGGCTACACCTTC. Its protein is CASSSPDEYGYTF.

The rearrangement joins TRBV5-1 to TRBJ1-1, with TRBD1 matching over 8 bases. Trimming took 6 bases from V and 0 from J; bases not matched to a gene: 4. This CDR3 is 14 amino acids long. Germline V lookup: CDR1 SGHRS, CDR2 YFSETQ. CDR3 sequence reads: CASKGQGMNTEAFF. CDR3 sequence (DNA): TGCGCCAGCAAAGGACAGGGAATGAACACTGAAGCTTTCTTT.

This clonotype was recorded many times. The chain employs TRBV11-2 and TRBJ2-7; TRBD2 agrees at 9 bases. V lost 5 bases, J lost 0 bases, and 20 bases stayed unmatched. The CDR3 covers 20 residues. Germline loops: CDR1 SGHAT, CDR2 FQNNGV. For the CDR3, the DNA is TGTGCCAGCAGCCATTGGCAGGGGCGGGAGGGCCCAAGGAGCTCCTACGAGCAGTACTTC. Protein: CASSHWQGREGPRSSYEQYF.

Many counts were recorded for this clonotype. The chain employs TRBV2 and TRBJ2-1; 8 positions agree with TRBD2. In germline, CDR1 is SNHLY, CDR2 FYNNEI. The junction had 4 bases not matched to a gene; V was cut back by 8 bases and J by 4 bases. The CDR3 sequence is 13 residues long. The chain's CDR3 is CASEVAGYNEQFF. The DNA of the CDR3 is TGTGCCAGCGAGGTAGCGGGGTACAATGAGCAGTTCTTC. Drawing the rest from reference TRBV2 and TRBJ2-1, the complete variable domain is EPEVTQTPSHQVTQMGQEVILRCVPISNHLYFYWYRQILGQKVEFLVSFYNNEISEKSEIFDDQFSVERPDGSNFTLKIRSTKLEDSAMYFCASEVAGYNEQFFGPGTRLTVL.

This clonotype was observed many times. This sequence joins TRBV19 and TRBJ2-3, with 7 bases fitting TRBD2. Germline CDR1 reads LNHDA; CDR2 reads SQIVND (reference sequence). Trimming removed 3 bases from V and 5 bases from J; junction bases left unmatched: 5. The CDR3 has 14 amino acids. The CDR3, as DNA: TGTGCCAGTAGTATCCGACTAGCTCAAGATACGCAGTATTTT. Translation gives CASSIRLAQDTQYF.

This clonotype was seen more than once but under ten times. This chain joins TRBV7-9 and TRBJ2-3; tentative D call: TRBD1 (6 bases). V dropped 5 bases and J dropped 2 bases, with 14 bases sitting between them. CDR1 SEHNR and CDR2 FQNEAQ come from the germline V gene (reference sequence). This CDR3 spans 15 amino acids. In DNA, the CDR3 is TGTGCCAGCAGCCGCAGGGGAGAGAACACAGATACGCAGTATTTT. Protein sequence: CASSRRGENTDTQYF.

This clonotype was seen many times. The chain combines TRBV7-2 with TRBJ2-1; no firm D call. Germline lookup yields CDR1 SGHTA and CDR2 FQGNSA. The length of the CDR3 is 11 residues. Trimming removed 4 bases at V and 13 bases at J, with 11 bases between. For the CDR3, the DNA is TGTGCCAGCAGCTCCAAGTTCCAACAGTTCTTC. Translating it yields CASSSKFQQFF.

CDR3 coding DNA: TGCAGCGTTGAAGATGAGGGGCCCGGTTTCTCTGGGGCCAACGTCCTGACTTTC. This gives the protein CSVEDEGPGFSGANVLTF. The chain combines TRBV29-1 with TRBJ2-6; D could derive from TRBD1 or TRBD2 (5 bases each). The CDR3 sequence is 18 residues long. Looked up from germline, CDR1 is SQVTM and CDR2 is ANQGSEA. The ends were cut back, 0 bases at V and 0 bases at J, with 15 bases in the middle. Full variable domain (remainder filled in from reference TRBV29-1 and TRBJ2-6): SAVISQKPSRDICQRGTSLTIQCQVDSQVTMMFWYRQQPGQSLTLIATANQGSEATYESGFVIDKFPISRPNLTFSTLTVSNMSPEDSSIYLCSVEDEGPGFSGANVLTFGAGSRLTVL.

Only a few counts were recorded for this clonotype. The rearrangement uses TRBV15 and TRBJ2-7, with 7 bases matching TRBD2. The V and J ends lost 1 base and 3 bases, in that order; junction bases with no gene match: 9. The germline gives CDR1 LNHNV, CDR2 YYDKDF (reference sequence). The CDR3 has 16 residues. CDR3 DNA: TGTGCCACCAGCAGAGGGGCTAGCGGTGCCCTCTACGAGCAGTACTTC. Translated, it gives CATSRGASGALYEQYF.

This clonotype was found many times. The gene calls are TRBV7-9 and TRBJ1-6; the D is unclear. Germline V gene lookup returns CDR1 SEHNR and CDR2 FQNEAQ (reference sequence). The V end was cut by 2 bases, the J end by 8 bases, with 10 bases between. The CDR3 is 14 residues long. Here the CDR3 DNA reads TGTGCCAGCAGCTTACAGGCAAACTATTCACCCCTCCACTTT. This translates into CASSLQANYSPLHF. The whole variable domain, filled in from reference TRBV7-9 and TRBJ1-6, reads DTGVSQNPRHKITKRGQNVTFRCDPISEHNRLYWYRQTLGQGPEFLTYFQNEAQLEKSRLLSDRFSAERPKGSFSTLEIQRTEQGDSAMYLCASSLQANYSPLHFGNGTRLTVT.

This chain connects TRBV10-3 to TRBJ1-1; 7 positions match TRBD1. V shed 7 bases, J shed 4 bases, and the junction held 9 bases outside the gene matches. CDR3 length: 14 amino acids. Germline values: CDR1 ENHRY, CDR2 SYGVKD. The CDR3 reads CAITKTGDGTEAFF. The CDR3 DNA reads TGTGCCATCACTAAAACAGGGGATGGCACTGAAGCTTTCTTT.

This clonotype was recorded at least ten times. A read error may produce the germline difference seen at one junction end. This CDR3 is CASSLPGELFF. The CDR3 region has the DNA TGTGCCAGCAGTCTCCCCGGGGAGCTGTTTTTT. This chain uses TRBV5-1 with TRBJ2-2; D unresolved. The CDR3 runs to 11 residues. The germline V gene encodes CDR1 SGHRS and CDR2 YFSETQ.

This chain connects TRBV6-2 or TRBV6-3 to TRBJ2-7; 8 nucleotides agree with TRBD2. Per the germline V gene, CDR1 is MNHEY and CDR2 is SVGEGT. This CDR3 has 16 amino acids. The V and J ends lost 2 bases and 0 bases, in that order; junction bases with no gene match: 6. In DNA, the CDR3 is TGTGCCAGCAGTTACCTAGCGGGTCCCCCCTCCTACGAGCAGTACTTC. It is translated as CASSYLAGPPSYEQYF.

There are many counts of this clonotype. The gene calls are TRBV4-1 and TRBJ2-2; TRBD1 matches at 9 bases. Germline assignment: CDR1 MGHRA and CDR2 YSYEKL. The CDR3 contains 15 residues. J gave up 5 bases and V 4 bases, and 5 bases lay outside the gene matches. The CDR3 region has the DNA TGCGCCAGCAGCCGAGGGGGGACAGGGACCGGGGAGCTGTTTTTT. Residues: CASSRGGTGTGELFF.

At least ten counts were recorded for this clonotype. The rearrangement links TRBV10-3 to TRBJ2-1; 8 nucleotides agree with TRBD1. The J segment lost 8 bases and the V segment lost 8 bases, leaving 11 bases of the junction unmatched. Germline values: CDR1 ENHRY, CDR2 SYGVKD. CDR3 length: 14 residues. DNA for the CDR3: TGTGCCATCGGGGGACAGGCCGTTGGGGATGAGCAGTTCTTC. This encodes CAIGGQAVGDEQFF.

There are many counts of this clonotype. This sequence joins TRBV20-1 and TRBJ2-7; D is perhaps TRBD1 or TRBD2 (5 bases each). The CDR3 has 14 residues. CDR1 is DFQATT, CDR2 SNEGSKA, per germline (reference sequence). V was shortened by 5 bases and J by 1 base, with 15 bases between the two germline ends. Written as DNA, the CDR3 is TGCAGTGCTTGGGACCCTGGCGGTTCCTACGAGCAGTACTTC. Encoded protein: CSAWDPGGSYEQYF.

The chain uses TRBV10-3 and TRBJ2-1; 13 nucleotides agree with TRBD2. CDR1 ENHRY and CDR2 SYGVKD come from the germline V gene. CDR3 length: 14 residues. J was trimmed by 6 bases and V by 7 bases; bases with no gene match: 3. The CDR3 sequence is CAIMGLAGPNEQFF. DNA of the CDR3: TGTGCCATCATGGGACTAGCGGGACCCAATGAGCAGTTCTTC.

This rearrangement joins TRBV4-3 to TRBJ2-5, with TRBD2 identical over 9 bases. Germline-derived CDR1 and CDR2 are LGHNA and YSLEER. The CDR3 covers 16 residues. J lost 4 bases, V lost 4 bases, and 10 bases had no gene match. The CDR3, as DNA: TGCGCCAGCAGCCCTCAACTAGGACTAGCGCGAGAGACCCAGTACTTC. Translated, it gives CASSPQLGLARETQYF.

The chain combines TRBV7-9 with TRBJ1-1; the D gene is possibly TRBD1 (5 bases). With 8 bases removed from V and 2 bases from J, the gap between germline ends came to 18 bases. This CDR3 comprises 15 residues. Looked up from germline, CDR1 is SEHNR and CDR2 is FQNEAQ (reference sequence). CDR3 in amino acids: CASAEPAGVNTEAFF. CDR3 nucleotides: TGTGCCAGCGCGGAGCCAGCGGGGGTAAACACTGAAGCTTTCTTT.

This clonotype was seen ten or more times. This sequence joins TRBV29-1 and TRBJ2-1; unclear D gene. Germline loops: CDR1 SQVTM, CDR2 ANQGSEA. The CDR3 extends over 15 amino acids. The ends were cut back, 4 bases at V and 0 bases at J, with 13 bases in the middle. Written as DNA, the CDR3 is TGCAGCGTTGGACTCAGCTCTAGCTCCTACAATGAGCAGTTCTTC. It yields the protein CSVGLSSSSYNEQFF.

This clonotype occurred many times. In DNA, the CDR3 is TGCGCCAGCAGTCAATCTGGTTCAGCGTCCGGGACAGGGACAGATACGCAGTATTTT. As protein: CASSQSGSASGTGTDTQYF. J is TRBJ2-3 and V is TRBV23-1; 9 bases map to TRBD1. TRBV23-1 is an open reading frame, and its role is uncertain. The V gene end was trimmed by 0 bases and the J gene end by 3 bases; junction bases not matched to a gene: 13. CDR3 length equals 19 residues.

This clonotype occurred many times. This rearrangement joins TRBV10-1 to TRBJ1-1; no clear D gene. Germline values: CDR1 WNHNN, CDR2 SYGVQD (reference sequence). The CDR3 totals 14 residues. Trimming took 2 bases from V and 4 from J, leaving 11 bases between them. The CDR3 nucleotides read TGCGCCAGCAGTGAGATCCGGGGAGGCACTGAAGCTTTCTTT. It specifies CASSEIRGGTEAFF.

At least ten counts were recorded for this clonotype. The CDR3: CASSYQVTGGHGYTF. CDR3 sequence (DNA): TGTGCCAGCAGTTATCAGGTGACAGGTGGTCATGGCTACACCTTC. The V gene is TRBV6-2 or TRBV6-3, the J gene TRBJ1-2; D perhaps matches TRBD1 (6 bases). V was trimmed by 3 bases and J by 6 bases, leaving 17 bases between them. CDR3 length equals 15 residues. Germline V gives CDR1 MNHEY, CDR2 SVGEGT.

The sample holds many counts of this clonotype. The rearrangement uses TRBV5-4 and TRBJ2-1; tentative D call: TRBD1 (6 bases). CDR1 SGHNT and CDR2 YYREEE come from the germline V gene (reference sequence). The CDR3 is 16 residues long. Trimming shortened V by 1 base and J by 0 bases, and 11 bases separated the two germline ends. The CDR3 reads CASSLQGSSSYNEQFF. In DNA, the CDR3 is TGTGCCAGCAGCTTGCAGGGGAGTAGCTCCTACAATGAGCAGTTCTTC.

This clonotype has a count of ten or more. The V gene is TRBV7-2, the J gene TRBJ2-7; 12 nucleotides agree with TRBD2. Germline assignment: CDR1 SGHTA and CDR2 FQGNSA. The CDR3 is 16 amino acids. Trimming cost V 1 base and J 6 bases; bases outside gene matches: 7. The CDR3 DNA sequence: TGTGCCAGCAGCTTAGTGGCTAGCGGGAGGGCCTCCGAGCAGTACTTC. Translation gives CASSLVASGRASEQYF. Drawing the rest from reference TRBV7-2 and TRBJ2-7, the complete variable domain is GAGVSQSPSNKVTEKGKDVELRCDPISGHTALYWYRQSLGQGLEFLIYFQGNSAPDKSGLPSDRFSAERTGGSVSTLTIQRTQQEDSAVYLCASSLVASGRASEQYFGPGTRLTVT.

There are a few counts of this clonotype. The chain is built from TRBV2 and TRBJ2-3, with TRBD2 matching over 9 bases. V lost 7 bases and J lost 3; bases outside the gene matches: 8. CDR1 and CDR2 (germline): SNHLY, FYNNEI. The CDR3 is 15 residues long. CDR3 sequence (DNA): TGTGCCAGCAAGCGACTAGCGGCTCCTACAGATACGCAGTATTTT. Translating it yields CASKRLAAPTDTQYF.